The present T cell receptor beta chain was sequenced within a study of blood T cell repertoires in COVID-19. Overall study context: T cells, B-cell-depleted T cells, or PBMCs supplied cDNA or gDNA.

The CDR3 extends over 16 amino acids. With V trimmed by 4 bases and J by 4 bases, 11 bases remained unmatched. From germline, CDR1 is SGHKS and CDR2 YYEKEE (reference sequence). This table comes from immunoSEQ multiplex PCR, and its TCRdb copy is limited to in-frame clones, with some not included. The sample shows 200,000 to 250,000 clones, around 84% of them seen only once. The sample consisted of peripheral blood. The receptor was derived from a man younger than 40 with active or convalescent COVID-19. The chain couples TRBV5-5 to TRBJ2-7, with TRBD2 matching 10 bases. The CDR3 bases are TGTGCCAGCAGCCGAACCCTAGCGGGAGTGGGTTACGAGCAGTACTTC. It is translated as CASSRTLAGVGYEQYF.